The entry that follows covers one T cell receptor (beta chain) sequence. What it recognizes is unknown. CDR3 length: 17 amino acids. Germline V gene data show CDR1 as SGHVS and CDR2 as FNYEAQ. V was trimmed by 2 bases and J by 0 bases, leaving 16 bases between them. The data were taken from a study of cytomegalovirus exposure and HLA in healthy donors. Points from the study as a whole: Of the V segments, some could not be distinguished, including TRBV6-2 and TRBV6-3, and were excluded. It was likely that a cluster of highly shared sequence variants was a sequencing artifact.

The PCR made use of 60 Vbeta and 13 Jbeta primers. Sequencing used immunoSEQ multiplex PCR; TCRdb keeps in-frame clones, though not all of them. Of 140,000 to 150,000 clones in the sample, roughly four fifths were seen once. The sequence came from a male donor in good health and CMV-seronegative. The chain carries TRBV7-6 and TRBJ1-1; D uncertain. Sequenced: PBMCs. The CDR3 sequence: CASSLNPPGLVNTEAFF. CDR3 bases: TGTGCCAGCAGCTTAAATCCGCCAGGCCTCGTGAACACTGAAGCTTTCTTT.